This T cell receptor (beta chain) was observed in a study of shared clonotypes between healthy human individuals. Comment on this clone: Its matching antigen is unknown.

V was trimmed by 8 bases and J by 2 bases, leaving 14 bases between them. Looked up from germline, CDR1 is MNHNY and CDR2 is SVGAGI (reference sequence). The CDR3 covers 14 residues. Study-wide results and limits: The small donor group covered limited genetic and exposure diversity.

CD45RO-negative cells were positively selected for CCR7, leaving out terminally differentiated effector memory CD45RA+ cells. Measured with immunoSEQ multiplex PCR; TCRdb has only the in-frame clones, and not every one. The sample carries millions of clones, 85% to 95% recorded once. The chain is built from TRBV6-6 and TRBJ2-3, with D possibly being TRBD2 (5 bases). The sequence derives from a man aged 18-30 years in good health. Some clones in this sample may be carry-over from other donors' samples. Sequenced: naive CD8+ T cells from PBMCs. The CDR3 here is CASALREYTDTQYF. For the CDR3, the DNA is TGTGCCAGCGCTTTAAGGGAGTACACAGATACGCAGTATTTT.